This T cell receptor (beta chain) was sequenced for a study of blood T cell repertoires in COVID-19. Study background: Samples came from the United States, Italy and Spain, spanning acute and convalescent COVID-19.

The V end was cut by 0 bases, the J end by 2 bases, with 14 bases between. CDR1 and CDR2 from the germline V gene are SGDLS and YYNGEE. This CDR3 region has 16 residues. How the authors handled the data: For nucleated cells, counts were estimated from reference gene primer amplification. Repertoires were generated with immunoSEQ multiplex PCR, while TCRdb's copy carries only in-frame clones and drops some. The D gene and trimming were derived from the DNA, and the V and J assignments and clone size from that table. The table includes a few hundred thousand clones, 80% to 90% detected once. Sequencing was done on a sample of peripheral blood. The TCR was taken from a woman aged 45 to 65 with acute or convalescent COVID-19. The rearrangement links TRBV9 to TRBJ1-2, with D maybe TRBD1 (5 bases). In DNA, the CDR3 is TGTGCCAGCAGCGTAGGGTGGCAGGGAGGGAACTATGGCTACACCTTC. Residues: CASSVGWQGGNYGYTF.